The clone carrying this TCR beta chain was observed at least ten times. Its antigen is unknown. These data are taken from a study of breast tumors, draining lymph nodes, adjacent tissues. The V and J ends lost 4 bases and 5 bases respectively, with 12 bases between them. Germline loops: CDR1 SGHRS, CDR2 YFSETQ. The CDR3 has 13 residues. Study results and limitations: Tumor repertoires ranked between lymph nodes and nontumor tissue in diversity, with V and J gene preferences. Tumor and nontumor repertoires were significantly more similar in luminal-like than in basal-like breast cancer. That most tumor T cells come from lymph nodes remained unproven.

TCRdb processed the multiplex PCR reads anew with MiXCR; each CDR3 protein has one entry. The table shows roughly 260,000 distinct CDR3 sequences, with 30% occurring only once. The lymph nodes were axillary draining lymph nodes from breast cancer patients. This clonotype was sampled from a female donor with breast cancer. Some clones in this sample may be carry-over from other donors' samples. The specimen sequenced was axillary lymph node tissue. The chain combines TRBV5-1 with TRBJ2-5; a weak D match, TRBD1 (8 bases). DNA for the CDR3: TGCGCCAGCAGCGAACAGGGGGGGGAGACCCAGTACTTC. The encoded protein is CASSEQGGETQYF.